This TCR beta chain emerged from a study of CD8+ T cells in alopecia areata. Study-wide background: Twice daily, treated patients received 5 to 10 mg of oral tofacitinib.

Germline CDR1 SGHRS, CDR2 YFSETQ. This CDR3 comprises 17 residues. The V end was cut by 4 bases, the J end by 0 bases, with 18 bases between. Sorting of PBMCs yielded the CD4+ and CD8+ T cells. This clone was found a few times. cDNA prepared by RNA extraction and subsequent reverse transcription served as the template for sequencing. Method: immunoSEQ multiplex PCR; TCRdb's copy keeps in-frame clones and lacks some. Of 120,000 or so clones listed, approximately 58% are singletons. The sequence was obtained from a human donor with alopecia areata. This specimen consisted of CD4+ T cells sorted from blood, obtained at week 0. The chain couples TRBV5-1 to TRBJ2-3; D is undetermined. CDR3 protein: CASSLNVRPTSTDTQYF. DNA of the CDR3: TGCGCCAGCAGCCTGAACGTGAGGCCTACGAGCACAGATACGCAGTATTTT.